This T cell receptor beta chain was recovered during a study of T cell changes during pregnancy in multiple sclerosis. Trimming removed 6 bases at V and 1 base at J, with 13 bases between. The CDR3 length is 14 residues. In germline, CDR1 is SGHRS, CDR2 YFSETQ. TCRdb keeps only in-frame clones here, not all; method: immunoSEQ multiplex PCR. Found here are around 120,000 clones, roughly 90% of them singletons; the top ten hold around 3.5%. The V call is TRBV5-1, the J call TRBJ1-1; maybe TRBD1 (6 bases). This clonotype originated in a female donor with multiple sclerosis, enrolled in a pregnancy study. Sequenced material: peripheral blood, taken after pregnancy. Here the CDR3 DNA reads TGCGCCAGCAACAAACAGGGCTCGAACACTGAAGCTTTCTTT. Translated, it gives CASNKQGSNTEAFF.